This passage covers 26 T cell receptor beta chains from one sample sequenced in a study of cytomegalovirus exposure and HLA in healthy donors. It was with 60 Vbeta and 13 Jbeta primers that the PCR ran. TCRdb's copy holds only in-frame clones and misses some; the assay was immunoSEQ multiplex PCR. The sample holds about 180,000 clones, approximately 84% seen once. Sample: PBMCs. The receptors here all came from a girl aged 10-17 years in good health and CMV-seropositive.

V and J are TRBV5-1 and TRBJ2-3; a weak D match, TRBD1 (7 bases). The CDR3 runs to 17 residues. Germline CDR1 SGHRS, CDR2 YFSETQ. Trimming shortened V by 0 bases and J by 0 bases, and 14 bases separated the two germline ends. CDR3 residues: CASSLAAGGPSTDTQYF. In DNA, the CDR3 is TGCGCCAGCAGCTTGGCTGCAGGGGGGCCTAGCACAGATACGCAGTATTTT. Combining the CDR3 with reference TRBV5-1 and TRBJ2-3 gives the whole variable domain KAGVTQTPRYLIKTRGQQVTLSCSPISGHRSVSWYQQTPGQGLQFLFEYFSETQRNKGNFPGRFSGRQFSNSRSEMNVSTLELGDSALYLCASSLAAGGPSTDTQYFGPGTRLTVL.

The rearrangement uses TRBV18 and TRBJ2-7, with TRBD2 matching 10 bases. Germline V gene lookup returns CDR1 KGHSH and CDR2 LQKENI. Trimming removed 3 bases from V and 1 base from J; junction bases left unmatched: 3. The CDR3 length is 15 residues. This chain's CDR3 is CASSPGLAVSYEQYF. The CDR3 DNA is TGTGCCAGCTCACCCGGACTAGCGGTTTCCTACGAGCAGTACTTC. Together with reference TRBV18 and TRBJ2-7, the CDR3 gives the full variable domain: NAGVMQNPRHLVRRRGQEARLRCSPMKGHSHVYWYRQLPEEGLKFMVYLQKENIIDESGMPKERFSAEFPKEGPSILRIQQVVRGDSAAYFCASSPGLAVSYEQYFGPGTRLTVT.

This CDR3 reads CASSPVLFTDTQYF. CDR3 bases: TGTGCCAGCAGCCCCGTCTTGTTCACAGATACGCAGTATTTT. This sequence joins TRBV7-9 and TRBJ2-3; D gene unclear. Germline CDR1 is SEHNR and CDR2 is FQNEAQ (reference sequence). The V end was cut by 5 bases, the J end by 2 bases, with 11 bases between. The CDR3 consists of 14 residues. Based on the CDR3 plus reference TRBV7-9 and TRBJ2-3, the full variable domain is DTGVSQNPRHKITKRGQNVTFRCDPISEHNRLYWYRQTLGQGPEFLTYFQNEAQLEKSRLLSDRFSAERPKGSFSTLEIQRTEQGDSAMYLCASSPVLFTDTQYFGPGTRLTVL.

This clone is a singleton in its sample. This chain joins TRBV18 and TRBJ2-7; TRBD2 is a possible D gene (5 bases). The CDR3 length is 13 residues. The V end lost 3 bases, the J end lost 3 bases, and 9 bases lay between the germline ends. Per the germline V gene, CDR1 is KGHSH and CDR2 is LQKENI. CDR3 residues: CASSPLAHYEQYF. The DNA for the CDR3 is TGTGCCAGCTCACCTCTAGCCCACTACGAGCAGTACTTC.

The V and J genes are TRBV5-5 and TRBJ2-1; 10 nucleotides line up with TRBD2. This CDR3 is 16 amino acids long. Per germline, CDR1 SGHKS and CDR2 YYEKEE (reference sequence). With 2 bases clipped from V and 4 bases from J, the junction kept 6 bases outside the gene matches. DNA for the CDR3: TGTGCCAGCAGCTTACGACTAGCGGGCTTTTACAATGAGCAGTTCTTC. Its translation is CASSLRLAGFYNEQFF.

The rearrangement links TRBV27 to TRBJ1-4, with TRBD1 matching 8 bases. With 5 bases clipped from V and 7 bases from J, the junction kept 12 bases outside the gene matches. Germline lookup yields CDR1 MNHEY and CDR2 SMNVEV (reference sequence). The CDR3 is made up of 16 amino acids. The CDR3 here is CASSHLRTGPVEKLFF. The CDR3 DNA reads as TGTGCCAGCAGTCACTTACGGACAGGGCCTGTTGAAAAACTGTTTTTT.

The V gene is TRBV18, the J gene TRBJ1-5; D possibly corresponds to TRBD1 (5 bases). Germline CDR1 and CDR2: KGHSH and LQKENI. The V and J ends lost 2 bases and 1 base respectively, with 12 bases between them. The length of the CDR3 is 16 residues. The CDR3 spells CASSPWEGASNQPQHF. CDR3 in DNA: TGTGCCAGCTCACCATGGGAAGGGGCAAGCAATCAGCCCCAGCATTTT.

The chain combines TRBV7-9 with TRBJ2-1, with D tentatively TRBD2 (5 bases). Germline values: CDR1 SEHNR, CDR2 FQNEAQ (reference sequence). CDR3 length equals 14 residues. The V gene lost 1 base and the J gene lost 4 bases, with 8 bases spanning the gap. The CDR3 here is CASSLEAEYNEQFF. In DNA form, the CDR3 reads TGTGCCAGCAGCTTAGAAGCGGAATACAATGAGCAGTTCTTC.

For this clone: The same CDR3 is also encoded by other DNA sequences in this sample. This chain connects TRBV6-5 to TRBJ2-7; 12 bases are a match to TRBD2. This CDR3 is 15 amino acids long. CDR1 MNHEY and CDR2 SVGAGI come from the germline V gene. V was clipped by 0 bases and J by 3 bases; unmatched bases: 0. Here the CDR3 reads CASSYSTSGSYEQYF. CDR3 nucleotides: TGTGCCAGCAGTTACTCGACTAGCGGGAGCTACGAGCAGTACTTC.

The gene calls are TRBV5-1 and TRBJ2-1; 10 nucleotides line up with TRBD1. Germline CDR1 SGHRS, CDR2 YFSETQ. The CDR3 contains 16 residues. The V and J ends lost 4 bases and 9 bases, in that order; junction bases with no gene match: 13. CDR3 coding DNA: TGCGCCAGCAGCGAGGAACCCCGGGACAGGGGTAGTGAGCAGTTCTTC. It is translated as CASSEEPRDRGSEQFF.

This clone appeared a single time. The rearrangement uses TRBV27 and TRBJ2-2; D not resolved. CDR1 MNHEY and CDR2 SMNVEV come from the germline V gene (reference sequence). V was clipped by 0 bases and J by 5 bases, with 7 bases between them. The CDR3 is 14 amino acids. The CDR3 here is CASSLSTGTGELFF. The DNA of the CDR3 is TGTGCCAGCAGTTTATCTACCGGGACCGGGGAGCTGTTTTTT.

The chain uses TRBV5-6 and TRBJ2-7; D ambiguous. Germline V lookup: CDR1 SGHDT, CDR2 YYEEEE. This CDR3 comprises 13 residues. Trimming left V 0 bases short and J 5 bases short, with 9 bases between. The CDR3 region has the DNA TGTGCCAGCAGCTTGGACAGATCTAACGAGCAGTACTTC. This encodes CASSLDRSNEQYF.

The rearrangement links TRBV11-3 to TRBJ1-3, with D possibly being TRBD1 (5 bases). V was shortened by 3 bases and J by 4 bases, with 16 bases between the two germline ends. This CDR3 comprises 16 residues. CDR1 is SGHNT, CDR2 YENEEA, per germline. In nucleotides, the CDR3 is TGTGCCAGCAGCTTGAGTTTTACAGGAAAGGGAAACACCATATATTTT. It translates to CASSLSFTGKGNTIYF.

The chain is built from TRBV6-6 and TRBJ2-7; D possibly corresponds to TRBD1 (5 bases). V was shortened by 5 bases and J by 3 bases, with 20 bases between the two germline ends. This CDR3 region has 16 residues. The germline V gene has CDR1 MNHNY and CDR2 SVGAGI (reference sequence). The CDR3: CASSLIGRVNYYEQYF. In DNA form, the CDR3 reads TGTGCCAGCAGTCTCATTGGCAGGGTAAATTACTACGAGCAGTACTTC.

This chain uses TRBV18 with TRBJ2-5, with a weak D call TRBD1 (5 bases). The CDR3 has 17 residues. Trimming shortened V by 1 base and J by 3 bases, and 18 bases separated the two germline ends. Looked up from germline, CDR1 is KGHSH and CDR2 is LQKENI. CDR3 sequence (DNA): TGTGCCAGCTCACCACGGACAAAAGGAGTGACGGAAGAGACCCAGTACTTC. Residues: CASSPRTKGVTEETQYF. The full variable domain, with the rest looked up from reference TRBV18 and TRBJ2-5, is NAGVMQNPRHLVRRRGQEARLRCSPMKGHSHVYWYRQLPEEGLKFMVYLQKENIIDESGMPKERFSAEFPKEGPSILRIQQVVRGDSAAYFCASSPRTKGVTEETQYFGPGTRLLVL.

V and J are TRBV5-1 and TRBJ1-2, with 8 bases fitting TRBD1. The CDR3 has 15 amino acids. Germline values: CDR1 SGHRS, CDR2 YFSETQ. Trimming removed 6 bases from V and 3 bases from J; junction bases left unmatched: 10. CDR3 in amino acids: CASKDRAGVDYGYTF. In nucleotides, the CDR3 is TGCGCCAGCAAGGACAGGGCTGGGGTGGACTATGGCTACACCTTC. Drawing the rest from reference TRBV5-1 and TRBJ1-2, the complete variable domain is KAGVTQTPRYLIKTRGQQVTLSCSPISGHRSVSWYQQTPGQGLQFLFEYFSETQRNKGNFPGRFSGRQFSNSRSEMNVSTLELGDSALYLCASKDRAGVDYGYTFGSGTRLTVV.

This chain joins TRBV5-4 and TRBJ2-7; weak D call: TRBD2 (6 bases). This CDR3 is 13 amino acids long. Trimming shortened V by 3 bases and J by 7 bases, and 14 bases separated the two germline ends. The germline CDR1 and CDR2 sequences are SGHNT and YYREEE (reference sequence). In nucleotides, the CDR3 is TGTGCCAGCAGCTACGGACTATTGGGGGAGCAGTACTTC. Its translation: CASSYGLLGEQYF.

CDR3 sequence reads: CASSLVLDSMNTEAFF. DNA for the CDR3: TGCGCCAGCAGCTTGGTACTGGACAGCATGAACACTGAAGCTTTCTTT. This sequence joins TRBV5-1 and TRBJ1-1; possibly TRBD1 for D (6 bases). The CDR3 has 16 residues. CDR1 is SGHRS, CDR2 YFSETQ, per germline. The V and J ends lost 0 bases and 0 bases respectively, with 12 bases between them.

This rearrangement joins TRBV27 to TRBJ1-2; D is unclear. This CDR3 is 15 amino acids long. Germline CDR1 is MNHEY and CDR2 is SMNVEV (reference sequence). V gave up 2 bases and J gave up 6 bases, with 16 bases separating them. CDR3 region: CASSLTGVYNDGYTF. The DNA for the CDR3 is TGTGCCAGCAGTTTAACCGGGGTCTATAATGATGGCTACACCTTC.

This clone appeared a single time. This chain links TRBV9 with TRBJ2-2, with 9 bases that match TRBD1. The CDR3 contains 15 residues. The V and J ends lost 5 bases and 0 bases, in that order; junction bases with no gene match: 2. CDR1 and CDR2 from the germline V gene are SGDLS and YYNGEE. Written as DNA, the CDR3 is TGTGCCAGCAGTCGGACAGGGGCGAACACCGGGGAGCTGTTTTTT. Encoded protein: CASSRTGANTGELFF.

The CDR3 region has the DNA TGTGCCAGCAGTGAAGCGCGCAGGGTCGTGGCTCAGCCCCAGCATTTT. Translated, it gives CASSEARRVVAQPQHF. The gene calls are TRBV6-1 and TRBJ1-5, with D perhaps matching TRBD1 (5 bases). Germline V gene lookup returns CDR1 MNHNS and CDR2 SASEGT. V was cut by 0 bases and J by 6 bases, with 15 bases left in between. The CDR3 extends over 16 amino acids.

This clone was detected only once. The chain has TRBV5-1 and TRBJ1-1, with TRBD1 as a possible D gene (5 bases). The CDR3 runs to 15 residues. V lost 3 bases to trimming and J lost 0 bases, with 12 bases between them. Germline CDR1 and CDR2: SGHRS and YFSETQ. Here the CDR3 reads CASSSFGGMNTEAFF. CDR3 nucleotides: TGCGCCAGCAGCTCTTTCGGGGGGATGAACACTGAAGCTTTCTTT.

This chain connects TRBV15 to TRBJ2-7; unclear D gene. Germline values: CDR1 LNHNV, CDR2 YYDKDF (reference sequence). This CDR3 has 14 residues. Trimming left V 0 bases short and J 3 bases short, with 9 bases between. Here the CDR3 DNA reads TGTGCCACCAGCAGAGATCAGAACTACTACGAGCAGTACTTC. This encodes CATSRDQNYYEQYF.

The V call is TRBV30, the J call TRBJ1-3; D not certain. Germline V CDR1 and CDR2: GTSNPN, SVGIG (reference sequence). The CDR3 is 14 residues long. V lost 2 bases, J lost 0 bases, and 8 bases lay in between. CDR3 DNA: TGTGCCTGGAGTCTCGGTCACTCTGGAAACACCATATATTTT. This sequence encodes CAWSLGHSGNTIYF. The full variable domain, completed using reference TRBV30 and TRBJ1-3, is SQTIHQWPATLVQPVGSPLSLECTVEGTSNPNLYWYRQAAGRGLQLLFYSVGIGQISSEVPQNLSASRPQDRQFILSSKKLLLSDSGFYLCAWSLGHSGNTIYFGEGSWLTVV.

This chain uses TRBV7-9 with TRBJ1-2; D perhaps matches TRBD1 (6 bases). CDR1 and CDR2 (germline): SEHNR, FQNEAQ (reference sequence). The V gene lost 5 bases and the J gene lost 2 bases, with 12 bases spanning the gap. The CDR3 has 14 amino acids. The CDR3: CASSPLTGNYGYTF. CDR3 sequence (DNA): TGTGCCAGCAGCCCACTTACAGGGAACTATGGCTACACCTTC.

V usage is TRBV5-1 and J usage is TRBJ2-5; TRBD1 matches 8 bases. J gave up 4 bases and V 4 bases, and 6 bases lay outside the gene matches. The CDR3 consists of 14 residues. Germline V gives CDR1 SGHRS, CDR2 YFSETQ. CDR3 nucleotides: TGCGCCAGCAGCCAACGGACAGGGCGAGAGACCCAGTACTTC. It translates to CASSQRTGRETQYF. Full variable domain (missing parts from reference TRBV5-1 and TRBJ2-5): KAGVTQTPRYLIKTRGQQVTLSCSPISGHRSVSWYQQTPGQGLQFLFEYFSETQRNKGNFPGRFSGRQFSNSRSEMNVSTLELGDSALYLCASSQRTGRETQYFGPGTRLLVL.